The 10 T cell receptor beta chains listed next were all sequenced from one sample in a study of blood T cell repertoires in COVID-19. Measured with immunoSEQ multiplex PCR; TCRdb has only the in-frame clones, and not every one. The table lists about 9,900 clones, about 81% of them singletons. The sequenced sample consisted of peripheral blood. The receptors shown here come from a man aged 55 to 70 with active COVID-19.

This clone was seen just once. The CDR3 spells CASSPDSSYNSPLHF. The CDR3, as DNA: TGTGCCAGCAGTCCGGACAGCTCCTATAATTCACCCCTCCACTTT. The chain is built from TRBV14 and TRBJ1-6, with D possibly being TRBD1 (6 bases). Trimming shortened V by 6 bases and J by 0 bases, and 9 bases separated the two germline ends. The germline CDR1 and CDR2 sequences are SGHDN and FVKESK. This CDR3 has 15 amino acids. Full variable domain (rest looked up from reference TRBV14 and TRBJ1-6): EAGVTQFPSHSVIEKGQTVTLRCDPISGHDNLYWYRRVMGKEIKFLLHFVKESKQDESGMPNNRFLAERTGGTYSTLKVQPAELEDSGVYFCASSPDSSYNSPLHFGNGTRLTVT.

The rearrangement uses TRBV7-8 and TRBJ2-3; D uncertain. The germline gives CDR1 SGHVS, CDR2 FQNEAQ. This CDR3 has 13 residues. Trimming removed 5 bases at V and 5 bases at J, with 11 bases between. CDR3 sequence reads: CASSASTGDTQYF. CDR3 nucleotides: TGTGCCAGCAGCGCTTCGACGGGAGATACGCAGTATTTT.

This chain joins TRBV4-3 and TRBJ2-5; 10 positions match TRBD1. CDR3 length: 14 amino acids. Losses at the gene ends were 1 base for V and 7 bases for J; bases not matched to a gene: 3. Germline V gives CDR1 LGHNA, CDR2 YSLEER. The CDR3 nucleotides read TGCGCCAGCAGCCAAGGACAGGGGGCCGGGACCCAGTACTTC. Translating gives CASSQGQGAGTQYF.

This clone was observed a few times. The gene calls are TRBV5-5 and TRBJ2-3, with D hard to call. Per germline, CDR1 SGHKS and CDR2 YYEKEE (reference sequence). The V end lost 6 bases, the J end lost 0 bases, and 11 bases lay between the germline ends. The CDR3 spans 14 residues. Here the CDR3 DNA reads TGTGCCAGCAAAGTTCAGGCTAGCACAGATACGCAGTATTTT. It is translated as CASKVQASTDTQYF.

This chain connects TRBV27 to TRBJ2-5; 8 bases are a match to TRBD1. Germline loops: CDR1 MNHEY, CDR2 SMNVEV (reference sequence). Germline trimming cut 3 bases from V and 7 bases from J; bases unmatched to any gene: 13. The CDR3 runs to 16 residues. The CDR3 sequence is CASSLTLAGQGGTQYF. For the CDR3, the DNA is TGTGCCAGCAGTTTGACCTTGGCTGGACAGGGAGGGACCCAGTACTTC.

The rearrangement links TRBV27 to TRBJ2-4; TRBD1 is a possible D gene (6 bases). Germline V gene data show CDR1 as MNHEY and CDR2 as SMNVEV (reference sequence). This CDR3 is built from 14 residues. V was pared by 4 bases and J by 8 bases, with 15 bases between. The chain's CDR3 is CASSYGQSRDIQYF. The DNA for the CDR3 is TGTGCCAGCAGTTATGGACAGTCGAGGGACATTCAGTACTTC.

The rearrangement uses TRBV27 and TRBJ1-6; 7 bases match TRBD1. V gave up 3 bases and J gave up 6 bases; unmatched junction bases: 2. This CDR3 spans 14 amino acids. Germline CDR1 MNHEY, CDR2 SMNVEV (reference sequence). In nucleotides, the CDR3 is TGTGCCAGCAGTTTCGGACAGGTTAATTCACCCCTCCACTTT. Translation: CASSFGQVNSPLHF.

CDR3 DNA: TGTGCCAGCAGCGTAGATGGGGGGATAGGGGACACTGAAGCTTTCTTT. Encoded protein: CASSVDGGIGDTEAFF. This sequence joins TRBV9 and TRBJ1-1, with D possibly being TRBD1 (5 bases). This CDR3 has 16 residues. V gave up 0 bases and J gave up 3 bases, with 15 bases separating them. Per germline, CDR1 SGDLS and CDR2 YYNGEE.

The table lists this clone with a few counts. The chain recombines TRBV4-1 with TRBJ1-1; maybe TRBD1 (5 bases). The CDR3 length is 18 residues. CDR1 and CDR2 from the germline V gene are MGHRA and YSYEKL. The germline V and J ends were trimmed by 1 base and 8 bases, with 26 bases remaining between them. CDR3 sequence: CASSQGILGRTKNEEAFF. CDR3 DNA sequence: TGCGCCAGCAGCCAAGGGATTTTGGGACGGACTAAAAATGAGGAAGCTTTCTTT.

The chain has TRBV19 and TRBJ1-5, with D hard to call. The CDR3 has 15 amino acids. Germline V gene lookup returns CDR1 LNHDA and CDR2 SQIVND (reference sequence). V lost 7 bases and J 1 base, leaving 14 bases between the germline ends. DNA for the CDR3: TGTGCCAGTACCTATTGGGGAGACAGCAATCAGCCCCAGCATTTT. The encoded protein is CASTYWGDSNQPQHF.